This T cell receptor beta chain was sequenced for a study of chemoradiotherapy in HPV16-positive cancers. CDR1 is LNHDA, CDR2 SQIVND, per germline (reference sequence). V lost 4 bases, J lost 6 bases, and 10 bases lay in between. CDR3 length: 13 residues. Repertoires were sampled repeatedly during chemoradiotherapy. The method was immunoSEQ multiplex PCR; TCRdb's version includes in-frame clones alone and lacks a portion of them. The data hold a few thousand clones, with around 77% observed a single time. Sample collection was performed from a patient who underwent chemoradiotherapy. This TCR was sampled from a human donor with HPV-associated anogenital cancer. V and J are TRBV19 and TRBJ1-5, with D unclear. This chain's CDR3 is CASSTPPGQPQHF. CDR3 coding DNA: TGTGCCAGTAGTACCCCCCCGGGTCAGCCCCAGCATTTT. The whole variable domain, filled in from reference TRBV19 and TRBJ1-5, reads DGGITQSPKYLFRKEGQNVTLSCEQNLNHDAMYWYRQDPGQGLRLIYYSQIVNDFQKGDIAEGYSVSREKKESFPLTVTSAQKNPTAFYLCASSTPPGQPQHFGDGTRLSIL.